A single sample gave rise to the 17 T cell receptor beta chains below, sequenced in a study of T cell repertoires in cytomegalovirus infection. TCRdb re-called the reads with MiXCR, one entry per CDR3 protein. The sample has 310,000 or so distinct CDR3 sequences; more than 20% are singletons. These receptors' antigens are unknown. Sequenced here: cultured PBMCs, sampled from culture after CMV antigen stimulation. The receptors derive from a human donor in good health (CMV status not recorded). Some clones in this sample may be carry-over from other donors' samples.

This sequence joins TRBV12-3 or TRBV12-4 and TRBJ2-1, with 7 bases matching TRBD2. V gave up 6 bases and J gave up 5 bases; unmatched junction bases: 13. There are 16 residues in the CDR3. The CDR3 protein is CASRTAGLGINNEQFF. The CDR3 nucleotides read TGTGCCAGCAGGACAGCGGGATTAGGGATAAACAATGAGCAGTTCTTC.

This clonotype was detected a few times. The chain couples TRBV7-2 to TRBJ2-6; 12 positions match TRBD2. Per the germline V gene, CDR1 is SGHTA and CDR2 is FQGNSA. Losses at the gene ends were 2 bases for V and 0 bases for J; bases not matched to a gene: 2. This CDR3 has 18 amino acids. CDR3 nucleotide sequence: TGTGCCAGCAGCTTACGACTAGCGGGAGCCTCTGGGGCCAACGTCCTGACTTTC. Translating it yields CASSLRLAGASGANVLTF. The full variable domain, with the rest looked up from reference TRBV7-2 and TRBJ2-6, is GAGVSQSPSNKVTEKGKDVELRCDPISGHTALYWYRQSLGQGLEFLIYFQGNSAPDKSGLPSDRFSAERTGGSVSTLTIQRTQQEDSAVYLCASSLRLAGASGANVLTFGAGSRLTVL.

The CDR3 region has the DNA TGTGCCAGCAGTTACGGGATATACTATGGCTACACCTTC. Amino acid sequence: CASSYGIYYGYTF. V is TRBV6-5 and J is TRBJ1-2; D unresolved. Germline V CDR1 and CDR2: MNHEY, SVGAGI. The CDR3 totals 13 residues. The V and J ends lost 2 bases and 3 bases respectively, with 7 bases between them.

The chain employs TRBV6-6 and TRBJ1-1, with D hard to call. Looked up from germline, CDR1 is MNHNY and CDR2 is SVGAGI (reference sequence). V was shortened by 0 bases and J by 8 bases, with 19 bases between the two germline ends. The CDR3 contains 16 residues. In DNA form, the CDR3 reads TGTGCCAGCAGTTACTCGGCGCCACGGGGTGCTCGGGAAGCTTTCTTT. Its protein is CASSYSAPRGAREAFF.

This clonotype was observed many times. V gene TRBV7-8 combines with J gene TRBJ1-6, with D perhaps TRBD1 (5 bases). This CDR3 has 14 amino acids. The germline V gene has CDR1 SGHVS and CDR2 FQNEAQ. Trimming removed 3 bases from V and 10 bases from J, with 13 bases in between. As DNA, the CDR3 is TGTGCCAGCAGCTTGGGGGGAGTAGGATCACCCCTCCACTTT. This gives the protein CASSLGGVGSPLHF.

The chain has TRBV10-3 and TRBJ2-6, with TRBD1 as a possible D gene (5 bases). The CDR3 is made up of 15 amino acids. V was pared by 2 bases and J by 0 bases, with 5 bases between. The germline V gene has CDR1 ENHRY and CDR2 SYGVKD. CDR3 nucleotides: TGTGCCATCAGTGAGACAGGCTCTGGGGCCAACGTCCTGACTTTC. This encodes CAISETGSGANVLTF.

The V and J genes are TRBV19 and TRBJ2-1, with TRBD2 as a possible D gene (6 bases). In germline, CDR1 is LNHDA, CDR2 SQIVND (reference sequence). The CDR3 consists of 12 residues. Deletions cut 3 bases from V and 10 bases from J, with 10 bases between. CDR3 sequence: CASSIWRGEQFF. CDR3 sequence (DNA): TGTGCCAGTAGTATCTGGAGGGGAGAGCAGTTCTTC. Full variable domain (rest looked up from reference TRBV19 and TRBJ2-1): DGGITQSPKYLFRKEGQNVTLSCEQNLNHDAMYWYRQDPGQGLRLIYYSQIVNDFQKGDIAEGYSVSREKKESFPLTVTSAQKNPTAFYLCASSIWRGEQFFGPGTRLTVL.

This clonotype appeared a few times. V usage is TRBV7-9 and J usage is TRBJ2-1, with 7 nucleotides matching TRBD2. The CDR3 is 15 residues long. V was clipped by 0 bases and J by 3 bases; unmatched bases: 2. Germline-derived CDR1 and CDR2 are SEHNR and FQNEAQ (reference sequence). The CDR3 region has the DNA TGTGCCAGCAGCTTAGCCGGGAGGATCTACAATGAGCAGTTCTTC. Its translation is CASSLAGRIYNEQFF.

V gene TRBV7-2 combines with J gene TRBJ1-1; D remains unclear. This CDR3 region has 15 residues. V was shortened by 1 base and J by 0 bases, with 9 bases between the two germline ends. The V gene's germline CDR1 is SGHTA and CDR2 FQGNSA. The CDR3 loop is CASSLVYRLNTEAFF. The CDR3 nucleotides are TGTGCCAGCAGCTTAGTCTACAGATTGAACACTGAAGCTTTCTTT.

V is TRBV6-2 or TRBV6-3 and J is TRBJ2-3; tentatively, D is TRBD2 (6 bases). This CDR3 region has 13 residues. Between the trimmed V and J ends, which lost 5 bases and 4 bases, there was a span of 10 bases. Germline assignment: CDR1 MNHEY and CDR2 SVGEGT. CDR3: CASSKTSPDTQYF. The CDR3 nucleotides read TGTGCCAGCAGTAAGACTAGTCCAGATACGCAGTATTTT.

V gene TRBV6-6 combines with J gene TRBJ1-2; D is undetermined. V lost 6 bases and J 8 bases, leaving 22 bases between the germline ends. Germline V lookup: CDR1 MNHNY, CDR2 SVGAGI (reference sequence). The CDR3 loop spans 15 amino acids. Here the CDR3 DNA reads TGTGCCAGCAGCCACTCCACCAGGAGGGAAAGAGGCTACACCTTC. It encodes CASSHSTRRERGYTF.

This clonotype was counted once. The chain joins TRBV7-3 to TRBJ2-1; TRBD2 might be the D (7 bases). The V gene lost 5 bases and the J gene lost 1 base, with 15 bases spanning the gap. This CDR3 is 16 amino acids long. Per germline, CDR1 SGHTA and CDR2 FQGTGA. The CDR3 is CASSLKGGGSYNEQFF. DNA of the CDR3: TGTGCCAGCAGCCTCAAAGGGGGGGGTTCCTACAATGAGCAGTTCTTC.

The chain is built from TRBV4-1 and TRBJ2-5; the D is unclear. This CDR3 spans 16 amino acids. Per the germline V gene, CDR1 is MGHRA and CDR2 is YSYEKL. V lost 0 bases, J lost 5 bases, and 16 bases lay in between. The CDR3 sequence is CASSQDHWEFRETQYF. CDR3 nucleotides: TGCGCCAGCAGCCAAGATCATTGGGAATTCCGTGAGACCCAGTACTTC.

In its sample, this clonotype was seen a few times. The V call is TRBV7-2, the J call TRBJ2-5; 12 bases are a match to TRBD2. The CDR3 loop spans 15 amino acids. V lost 1 base, J lost 7 bases, and 4 bases stayed unmatched. Looked up from germline, CDR1 is SGHTA and CDR2 is FQGNSA. The CDR3 region is CASSLESSGRGTQYF. The CDR3, as DNA: TGTGCCAGCAGCTTAGAGTCTAGCGGGAGGGGGACCCAGTACTTC.

The rearrangement uses TRBV6-1 and TRBJ2-3; 7 bases align to TRBD1. Germline CDR1 is MNHNS and CDR2 is SASEGT. The junction had 7 bases not matched to a gene; V was cut back by 5 bases and J by 2 bases. This CDR3 spans 15 amino acids. DNA of the CDR3: TGTGCCAGCAGTTTAGAACAGGGGAACACAGATACGCAGTATTTT. Protein sequence: CASSLEQGNTDTQYF.

The chain has TRBV6-4 and TRBJ1-6; the D is unclear. The CDR3 sequence is 13 residues long. Germline CDR1 MRHNA, CDR2 SNTAGT. Deletions cut 3 bases from V and 10 bases from J, with 10 bases between. CDR3 in DNA: TGTGCCAGCAGTGAGGGAAGCCCCTCACCCCTCCACTTT. It is translated as CASSEGSPSPLHF.

As to this clonotype: The germline gene is not matched at one end of the junction; a read error may be the cause. The chain couples TRBV12-3 or TRBV12-4 to TRBJ2-5, with TRBD2 matching 7 bases. This CDR3 is built from 15 residues. The CDR3 region is CANSFSWEGRETQYF. The CDR3, as DNA: TGTGCCAACAGTTTTAGTTGGGAGGGCCGAGAGACCCAGTACTTC.